These 2 T cell receptor beta chains were sequenced from one sample in a study of T-cell reconstitution after alpha-beta-depleted transplantation in children. Unique molecular identifiers tagged the TCRbeta library. MiXCR, run by TCRdb on the PCR reads, gives a single entry per CDR3 protein. Here the sample spans around 270,000 distinct CDR3 sequences, 10% being singletons. The starting material was PBMCs, obtained before TCRalphabeta/CD19-depleted stem cell transplant. The receptors were gathered from a boy in the first two years of life with acute myeloid leukemia, due to receive a stem cell transplant.

This clonotype has ten or more counts. This rearrangement joins TRBV12-3 or TRBV12-4 to TRBJ2-2, with TRBD1 identical over 7 bases. V shed 4 bases, J shed 4 bases, and the junction held 6 bases outside the gene matches. The CDR3 loop spans 15 amino acids. The CDR3 is CASSSDRVSTGELFF. Written as DNA, the CDR3 is TGTGCCAGCAGTTCCGACAGGGTCAGCACCGGGGAGCTGTTTTTT.

This clonotype was seen a handful of times. The chain couples TRBV5-1 to TRBJ2-1, with 7 nucleotides matching TRBD2. Germline V lookup: CDR1 SGHRS, CDR2 YFSETQ. The CDR3 sequence is 15 residues long. V lost 5 bases to trimming and J lost 4 bases; unmatched junction nucleotides: 9. The CDR3 protein is CASRTGGWEYNEQFF. The CDR3 nucleotides are TGCGCCAGCAGGACGGGAGGATGGGAGTACAATGAGCAGTTCTTC.